These T cell receptor beta chains were read from a single sample in a study of cytomegalovirus exposure and HLA in healthy donors. Sequencing used immunoSEQ multiplex PCR; TCRdb keeps in-frame clones, though not all of them. The table shows about 190,000 clones, with about 80% occurring only once. Sequences were obtained from PBMCs. Source of these receptors: a boy aged 10-17 years in good health and CMV-seronegative. The CDR3 runs from the conserved cysteine through the conserved F or W. The D gene is left open where the match is weak. Rows give clone size only sometimes, using once, few, many, or a class for an expanded clone.

few	.	TRBV14	TRBJ2-7	TGTGCCAGCAGCTCCACAGCGGCTGTGTACGAGCAGTACTTC	CASSSTAAVYEQYF
.	.	TRBV5-8	TRBJ2-1	TGTGCCAGCAGCCCGTATCTAGCGTTTGAGCAGTTCTTC	CASSPYLAFEQFF
.	.	TRBV19	TRBJ1-5	TGTGCCAGTAGTTTCCCGGAGATTAGGCAGCCCCAGCATTTT	CASSFPEIRQPQHF
once	TRBD1	TRBV28	TRBJ2-1	TGTGCCAGCAGCCCACGCCCGGGACAGGGATCCTGGGAGCAGTTCTTC	CASSPRPGQGSWEQFF
few	.	TRBV6-6	TRBJ1-3	TGTGCCAGCAGTTACACTGTTTCTGGAAACACCATATATTTT	CASSYTVSGNTIYF
.	.	TRBV7-9	TRBJ1-2	TGTGCCAGCAGCATACAGGGCTACTATGGCTACACCTTC	CASSIQGYYGYTF
once	.	TRBV6-1	TRBJ2-7	TGTGCCGCCAGGGGCCCTAGCTCCTACGAGCAGTACTTC	CAARGPSSYEQYF
.	TRBD1	TRBV9	TRBJ2-7	TGTGCCAGCAGTCCTTCGGGACAGGGTTTCGCGCAGTACTTC	CASSPSGQGFAQYF
few	.	TRBV12-5	TRBJ1-4	TGTGCTAGTGGTTTGTCACATAGCCCCCATGGCTACAATGAAAAACTGTTTTTT	CASGLSHSPHGYNEKLFF
.	.	TRBV11-2	TRBJ2-5	TGTGCCAGCAGCTTAACCTTAACCCAGGGGAATGGGCAAGAGACCCAGTACTTC	CASSLTLTQGNGQETQYF
.	TRBD1	TRBV6-4	TRBJ1-2	TGTGCCAGCAGTGACTCTTCGAGGACAGGGTACGATGGCTACACCTTC	CASSDSSRTGYDGYTF
.	TRBD1	TRBV29-1	TRBJ1-2	TGCAGCGTTGACGGGACAGGGGGCAGCTATGGCTACACCTTC	CSVDGTGGSYGYTF
once	TRBD2	TRBV19	TRBJ2-1	TGTGCCAGTAGATTGCGGGGGGAGTACAATGAGCAGTTCTTC	CASRLRGEYNEQFF
.	TRBD2	TRBV7-3	TRBJ2-5	TGTGCCAGCAGTGGGGGGGGCCAAGAGACCCAGTACTTC	CASSGGGQETQYF
.	.	TRBV5-1	TRBJ2-3	TGCGCCAGCAGCTTGGGTCACCCGGTAGATACGCAGTATTTT	CASSLGHPVDTQYF
few	.	TRBV7-2	TRBJ1-6	TGTGCCAGCAGCTTAAGTGGGTTTGCGGATTCACCCCTCCACTTT	CASSLSGFADSPLHF
.	TRBD2	TRBV13	TRBJ2-2	TGTGCCAGCACCTTGGGGGAGGGCACCGGGGAGCTGTTTTTT	CASTLGEGTGELFF
.	TRBD2	TRBV18	TRBJ2-3	TGTGCCAGCTCACCACTCCCGAGATCTAGCGGGAGCGGGGATACGCAGTATTTT	CASSPLPRSSGSGDTQYF
.	.	TRBV19	TRBJ2-5	TGTGCCAGTCGTAGGTCGGGGGGCGGGGAGACCCAGTACTTC	CASRRSGGGETQYF
.	TRBD2	TRBV30	TRBJ2-1	TGTGCCGGTCAGGTAGCGGGAGTTATACCGTTCTTC	CAGQVAGVIPFF
.	.	TRBV7-8	TRBJ1-1	TGTGCCAGCAGCTCATCACGGTCATACACTGAAGCTTTCTTT	CASSSSRSYTEAFF
.	.	TRBV9	TRBJ2-7	TGTGCCAGCAGCGTTTCTCCTCGGGACTGGGCCTACGAGCAGTACTTC	CASSVSPRDWAYEQYF
once	TRBD2	TRBV18	TRBJ2-7	TGTGCCAGCTCACTGACTAGCGGGTCCACCTACGAGCAGTACTTC	CASSLTSGSTYEQYF
.	.	TRBV10-1	TRBJ1-6	TGCGCCAGCAGTGAGTCCGGGGATAGTCACTCACCCCTCCACTTT	CASSESGDSHSPLHF
once	.	TRBV5-4	TRBJ2-5	TGTGCCAGCAGCTTGGAGCGGGCGGAAGAGACCCAGTACTTC	CASSLERAEETQYF
.	.	TRBV5-6	TRBJ1-1	TGTGCCAGCAGCTTTCGGGGGACGAACACTGAAGCTTTCTTT	CASSFRGTNTEAFF
.	TRBD1	TRBV10-1	TRBJ1-5	TGCGCCAGCAGTGAACAGGGGCGCCCGAATCCCAATCAGCCCCAGCATTTT	CASSEQGRPNPNQPQHF
.	TRBD1	TRBV19	TRBJ1-3	TGTGCCAGTAGTATCGATGCGAGGACAGGGATTGGAAACACCATATATTTT	CASSIDARTGIGNTIYF
.	TRBD1	TRBV5-5	TRBJ2-6	TGTGCCAGCAGCTTGTATACAGGGGGCGTCGTGTCTGGGGCCAACGTCCTGACTTTC	CASSLYTGGVVSGANVLTF
.	TRBD2	TRBV5-1	TRBJ2-3	TGCGCCAGCAGCTTATCGAGCGGGGACACAGATACGCAGTATTTT	CASSLSSGDTDTQYF
.	TRBD1	TRBV6-5	TRBJ1-5	TGTGCCAGTAGCAGGGACAGGGGTGGTAATCAGCCCCAGCATTTT	CASSRDRGGNQPQHF
.	TRBD1	TRBV7-2	TRBJ1-5	TGTGCCAGCAGCACATCTGGGACAGGCTTTCAGCCCCAGCATTTT	CASSTSGTGFQPQHF
.	.	TRBV19	TRBJ1-1	TGTGCCAGTAGTATCCGACACATGAACACTGAAGCTTTCTTT	CASSIRHMNTEAFF
.	TRBD1	TRBV7-3	TRBJ1-1	TGTGCCAGCAGCCCAGGGGACAGGGACACTGAAGCTTTCTTT	CASSPGDRDTEAFF
.	.	TRBV27	TRBJ2-5	TGTGCCAGCAGTTTGTATACGGCTAGCTCTCGGGAGCAGTACTTC	CASSLYTASSREQYF
.	.	TRBV19	TRBJ1-5	TGTGCCAGTAGTATTAGTGCAGGGAGCAATCAGCCCCAGCATTTT	CASSISAGSNQPQHF